These 6 T cell receptor beta chains originate from one sample sequenced in a study of blood T cell repertoires in COVID-19 (dated by TCRdb to about 2020). Libraries were built with the immunoSEQ multiplex PCR assay. TCRdb retrieved this table from immuneACCESS and kept in-frame rearrangements only. Not all clones are present; in checked studies, unresolved V genes account for under half, and no reason is known for the remainder. This sample holds 120,000 to 150,000 clones; more than 75% were observed only once. The ten largest clones take up approximately 1.2% of the sample. The sequencing sample was made of PBMCs or T cells enriched from blood (not recorded which). The receptors were sampled from a woman in her twenties or thirties with acute COVID-19.

The chain has TRBV28 and TRBJ2-6; tentatively, D is TRBD1 (5 bases). The germline CDR1 and CDR2 sequences are MDHEN and SYDVKM. The V and J ends lost 4 bases and 2 bases respectively, with 12 bases between them. The CDR3 covers 16 residues. CDR3 bases: TGTGCCAGCAGTTATCCTGGGGCTGCTGGGGCCAACGTCCTGACTTTC. As protein: CASSYPGAAGANVLTF.

This clone was recorded once. J is TRBJ2-1 and V is TRBV7-9, with TRBD2 as a possible D gene (5 bases). Trimming took 4 bases from V and 8 from J, leaving 21 bases between them. Germline lookup yields CDR1 SEHNR and CDR2 FQNEAQ (reference sequence). The CDR3 runs to 16 residues. CDR3 residues: CASSSWGVQSGDEQFF. For the CDR3, the DNA is TGTGCCAGCAGCTCCTGGGGAGTTCAGAGTGGCGATGAGCAGTTCTTC.

CDR3 DNA sequence: TGCGCCAGCAGCCTCGAGGGGGTACTGGCGGCAGCTTTCTTT. Amino acid sequence: CASSLEGVLAAAFF. The chain recombines TRBV5-1 with TRBJ1-1; tentative D call: TRBD1 (6 bases). Germline lookup yields CDR1 SGHRS and CDR2 YFSETQ. Trimming stripped 4 bases from V and 10 bases from J, with 20 bases between. CDR3 length equals 14 residues. The full variable domain, its missing parts supplied by reference TRBV5-1 and TRBJ1-1, is KAGVTQTPRYLIKTRGQQVTLSCSPISGHRSVSWYQQTPGQGLQFLFEYFSETQRNKGNFPGRFSGRQFSNSRSEMNVSTLELGDSALYLCASSLEGVLAAAFFGQGTRLTVV.

This clone was recorded only once. This chain links TRBV7-9 with TRBJ2-3; D might be TRBD2 (5 bases). CDR1 and CDR2 (germline): SEHNR, FQNEAQ (reference sequence). Between the trimmed V and J ends, which lost 11 bases and 0 bases, there was a span of 15 bases. The CDR3 consists of 14 residues. CDR3: CAVNGITSTDTQYF. The CDR3 coding sequence is TGTGCCGTAAACGGGATTACTAGCACAGATACGCAGTATTTT.

The V gene is TRBV4-1, the J gene TRBJ2-7, with 8 bases that match TRBD1. V lost 3 bases, J lost 6 bases, and 7 bases stayed unmatched. Germline CDR1 and CDR2: MGHRA and YSYEKL. CDR3 length: 14 residues. Written as DNA, the CDR3 is TGCGCCAGCAGCCAGGGGGACAGGTCGACCGAGCAGTACTTC. It yields the protein CASSQGDRSTEQYF.

The chain uses TRBV6-2 or TRBV6-3 and TRBJ2-5, with 11 bases identical to TRBD2. The CDR3 has 16 residues. The V and J ends lost 6 bases and 1 base, in that order; junction bases with no gene match: 7. Germline V gene data show CDR1 as MNHEY and CDR2 as SVGEGT. CDR3 sequence reads: CASSPGTSGRQETQYF. DNA for the CDR3: TGTGCCAGCAGCCCTGGGACTAGCGGCCGCCAAGAGACCCAGTACTTC.